The 26 T cell receptor beta chains below come from one sample, sequenced in a study of CD8 T cells in ankylosing spondylitis. Study-level points and caveats: The study identified a TCR beta motif of under ten highly homologous variants that appeared characteristic of ankylosing spondylitis blood.

The antigens of these receptors remain unknown. TCRdb reprocessed the 5' RACE reads via MiXCR and lists one record per CDR3 protein. The sample consists of hundreds of thousands of distinct CDR3 sequences, around 26% of them appearing once. Sequencing was done on a sample of blood, either unsorted or a sorted T cell fraction (not recorded which). These receptors were collected from a male donor with ankylosing spondylitis.

This clonotype was detected a few times. The V call is TRBV25-1, the J call TRBJ2-1; a possible D gene is TRBD2 (5 bases). Deletions cut 0 bases from V and 0 bases from J, with 18 bases between. CDR1 and CDR2 (germline): MGHDK, SYGVNS. The length of the CDR3 is 19 residues. The chain's CDR3 is CASSEYGGTIGRSYNEQFF. CDR3 DNA: TGTGCCAGCAGTGAATATGGAGGTACGATAGGCCGCTCCTACAATGAGCAGTTCTTC.

The rearrangement links TRBV5-1 to TRBJ2-1; D remains unclear. V was shortened by 2 bases and J by 5 bases, with 8 bases between the two germline ends. The germline CDR1 and CDR2 sequences are SGHRS and YFSETQ. The CDR3 has 13 amino acids. CDR3 in DNA: TGCGCCAGCAGCTTTGCCCCAAACAATGAGCAGTTCTTC. Translation gives CASSFAPNNEQFF.

The genes are TRBV20-1 and TRBJ2-2; D is unclear. The CDR3 consists of 14 residues. Germline CDR1 DFQATT, CDR2 SNEGSKA (reference sequence). The germline V and J ends were trimmed by 4 bases and 1 base, with 10 bases remaining between them. CDR3 DNA sequence: TGCAGTGCTAACCCCCTACGGAACACCGGGGAGCTGTTTTTT. Translating gives CSANPLRNTGELFF.

V usage is TRBV19 and J usage is TRBJ2-7; TRBD2 is a possible D gene (5 bases). Germline lookup yields CDR1 LNHDA and CDR2 SQIVND (reference sequence). The CDR3 is 14 amino acids. The V and J ends lost 5 bases and 2 bases respectively, with 13 bases between them. CDR3 residues: CASSYRGSTYEQYF. In nucleotides, the CDR3 is TGTGCCAGTAGTTATCGAGGGAGTACCTACGAGCAGTACTTC.

This chain uses TRBV20-1 with TRBJ2-1; the D gene is possibly TRBD1 (6 bases). V lost 6 bases and J lost 4, with 19 bases in between. The CDR3 totals 15 residues. Germline V gene sequence: CDR1 DFQATT, CDR2 SNEGSKA (reference sequence). The CDR3 bases are TGCAGTGCGGAACCCCCGGGACATATATACAATGAGCAGTTCTTC. Translated: CSAEPPGHIYNEQFF.

V is TRBV20-1 and J is TRBJ2-3, with D perhaps matching TRBD2 (6 bases). Trimming removed 6 bases at V and 4 bases at J, with 14 bases between. CDR1 and CDR2 (germline): DFQATT, SNEGSKA (reference sequence). CDR3 length equals 13 residues. CDR3 amino acids: CSAGGRAADTQYF. DNA for the CDR3: TGCAGTGCCGGAGGGCGAGCCGCAGATACGCAGTATTTT.

V gene TRBV5-1 combines with J gene TRBJ2-3; 14 nucleotides agree with TRBD2. The CDR3 extends over 17 amino acids. The junction had 6 bases not matched to a gene; V was cut back by 2 bases and J by 4 bases. In germline, CDR1 is SGHRS, CDR2 YFSETQ. CDR3 in amino acids: CASSLQMTSGRADTQYF. CDR3 coding DNA: TGCGCCAGCAGCTTACAAATGACTAGCGGGAGGGCAGATACGCAGTATTTT. The full variable domain, in which reference TRBV5-1 and TRBJ2-3 provide the parts outside the CDR3, is KAGVTQTPRYLIKTRGQQVTLSCSPISGHRSVSWYQQTPGQGLQFLFEYFSETQRNKGNFPGRFSGRQFSNSRSEMNVSTLELGDSALYLCASSLQMTSGRADTQYFGPGTRLTVL.

The rearrangement links TRBV5-1 to TRBJ1-3; no definite D call. Germline lookup yields CDR1 SGHRS and CDR2 YFSETQ. The CDR3 has 16 amino acids. The V end lost 4 bases, the J end lost 2 bases, and 16 bases lay between the germline ends. CDR3 sequence: CASSRSDLRAGNTIYF. The CDR3 bases are TGCGCCAGCAGCAGGTCGGACCTCCGGGCTGGAAACACCATATATTTT.

This clonotype showed up many times. The chain couples TRBV7-2 to TRBJ2-3; D not resolved. The germline V gene has CDR1 SGHTA and CDR2 FQGNSA. With 1 base removed from V and 3 bases from J, the gap between germline ends came to 14 bases. The CDR3 length is 16 residues. CDR3: CASSLDIQLGTDTQYF. In nucleotides, the CDR3 is TGTGCCAGCAGCTTAGATATCCAGTTGGGGACAGATACGCAGTATTTT.

The J gene is TRBJ2-7, the V gene TRBV18; D perhaps matches TRBD1 (6 bases). Trimming took 5 bases from V and 2 from J, leaving 16 bases between them. Germline-derived CDR1 and CDR2 are KGHSH and LQKENI. This CDR3 spans 15 amino acids. The chain's CDR3 is CASSKGGEGAYEQYV. In DNA form, the CDR3 reads TGTGCCAGCTCAAAGGGCGGTGAGGGGGCCTACGAGCAGTACGTC.

Only a few counts were recorded for this clonotype. V gene TRBV29-1 combines with J gene TRBJ1-3; weak D call: TRBD1 (5 bases). Deletions cut 5 bases from V and 4 bases from J, with 9 bases between. Germline values: CDR1 SQVTM, CDR2 ANQGSEA. This CDR3 region has 12 residues. CDR3: CSVQGFGNTIYF. The CDR3, as DNA: TGCAGCGTTCAGGGTTTCGGAAACACCATATATTTT.

The genes are TRBV4-1 and TRBJ2-1; 9 bases line up with TRBD1. CDR3 length: 15 amino acids. Germline V gene data show CDR1 as MGHRA and CDR2 as YSYEKL. J gave up 6 bases and V 3 bases, and 6 bases lay outside the gene matches. Here the CDR3 DNA reads TGCGCCAGCAGCCAGCAGGGACAGGGCTTCAATGAGCAGTTCTTC. Amino acids: CASSQQGQGFNEQFF.

The chain uses TRBV20-1 and TRBJ2-1, with D perhaps TRBD1 (6 bases). This CDR3 comprises 13 residues. The germline gives CDR1 DFQATT, CDR2 SNEGSKA (reference sequence). Trimming removed 6 bases at V and 3 bases at J, with 12 bases between. The CDR3 region has the DNA TGCAGTGCCCCCGACAGGAGCTACAATGAGCAGTTCTTC. As protein: CSAPDRSYNEQFF.

Only a few counts were recorded for this clonotype. The chain combines TRBV20-1 with TRBJ2-1; a possible D gene is TRBD1 (6 bases). Looked up from germline, CDR1 is DFQATT and CDR2 is SNEGSKA (reference sequence). V lost 6 bases to trimming and J lost 5 bases, with 8 bases between them. The CDR3 totals 11 residues. CDR3 residues: CSANRDNEQFF. The CDR3, as DNA: TGCAGTGCGAACAGGGACAATGAGCAGTTCTTC.

The J gene is TRBJ2-3, the V gene TRBV3-1, with 7 bases matching TRBD2. The CDR3 consists of 16 residues. Germline assignment: CDR1 LGHDT and CDR2 YNNKEL (reference sequence). V dropped 0 bases and J dropped 3; count of bases not matched to a gene: 6. This CDR3 is CASSQDGGGATDTQYF. The CDR3 bases are TGTGCCAGCAGCCAAGATGGGGGAGGGGCGACAGATACGCAGTATTTT.

This clonotype was seen a handful of times. The chain links TRBV20-1 to TRBJ2-1, with 8 bases that match TRBD2. CDR3 length: 14 amino acids. V shed 3 bases and J 2 bases; nucleotides not matched to a gene: 3. Germline CDR1 is DFQATT and CDR2 is SNEGSKA (reference sequence). This CDR3 is CSASERETYNEQFF. The CDR3 DNA is TGCAGTGCTAGCGAGCGGGAGACCTACAATGAGCAGTTCTTC.

The rearrangement joins TRBV7-8 to TRBJ1-6, with D hard to call. CDR3 length equals 15 residues. V gave up 5 bases and J gave up 7 bases, with 15 bases separating them. Germline values: CDR1 SGHVS, CDR2 FQNEAQ. The CDR3 sequence is CASSQRTATNSPLHF. DNA for the CDR3: TGTGCCAGCAGCCAAAGGACGGCGACCAATTCACCCCTCCACTTT. The variable domain in full, completed from reference TRBV7-8 and TRBJ1-6, reads GAGVSQSPRYKVAKRGQDVALRCDPISGHVSLFWYQQALGQGPEFLTYFQNEAQLDKSGLPSDRFFAERPEGSVSTLKIQRTQQEDSAVYLCASSQRTATNSPLHFGNGTRLTVT.

V is TRBV6-5 and J is TRBJ2-7, with D hard to call. V lost 0 bases, J lost 4 bases, and 16 bases lay in between. The CDR3 loop spans 16 amino acids. Germline-derived CDR1 and CDR2 are MNHEY and SVGAGI. CDR3 amino acids: CASSYSQDLYLYEQYF. CDR3 nucleotide sequence: TGTGCCAGCAGTTACTCCCAAGACCTTTACCTGTACGAGCAGTACTTC.

The V gene is TRBV10-2, the J gene TRBJ1-2; D uncertain. This CDR3 region has 12 residues. With 3 bases removed from V and 8 bases from J, the gap between germline ends came to 10 bases. Per the germline V gene, CDR1 is WSHSY and CDR2 is SAAADI. The CDR3 DNA reads as TGCGCCAGCAGTGAAAACCTGCAAGGCTACACCTTC. Protein sequence: CASSENLQGYTF.

In its sample, this clonotype was seen a few times. The chain combines TRBV10-3 with TRBJ2-3; TRBD2 agrees at 7 bases. The CDR3 has 15 residues. The junction had 7 bases not matched to a gene; V was cut back by 2 bases and J by 5 bases. Germline V CDR1 and CDR2: ENHRY, SYGVKD. CDR3 sequence (DNA): TGTGCCATCAGTGAGAGGGCGGGAGTAGAAGATACGCAGTATTTT. Translating it yields CAISERAGVEDTQYF.

This sequence joins TRBV4-2 and TRBJ2-7; no definite D call. This CDR3 contains 14 residues. Deletions cut 1 base from V and 6 bases from J, with 13 bases between. Per the germline V gene, CDR1 is LGHNA and CDR2 is YNFKEQ. CDR3 residues: CASSQGTNRAEQYF. The CDR3 DNA sequence: TGTGCCAGCAGCCAAGGGACGAACCGAGCCGAGCAGTACTTC.

In its sample, this clonotype was seen a few times. The rearrangement links TRBV5-1 to TRBJ1-4, with 8 bases identical to TRBD1. The CDR3 consists of 14 residues. Per germline, CDR1 SGHRS and CDR2 YFSETQ. Trimming at V came to 4 bases and at J to 8 bases, leaving 7 bases not matched to a gene. CDR3 sequence: CASSPGQGREKLFF. DNA for the CDR3: TGCGCCAGCAGCCCTGGACAGGGTCGGGAAAAACTGTTTTTT.

This clonotype was seen more than once but under ten times. The chain employs TRBV4-2 and TRBJ1-1, with D perhaps TRBD1 (6 bases). From germline, CDR1 is LGHNA and CDR2 YNFKEQ. With 4 bases removed from V and 1 base from J, the gap between germline ends came to 10 bases. The CDR3 runs 14 residues. The CDR3 DNA sequence: TGTGCCAGCAGCCGGGAGGGACAGAACACTGAAGCTTTCTTT. As protein: CASSREGQNTEAFF.

CDR3 DNA: TGTGCCAGCAGCCCCATCAGGGGTTTTTTGGGTGAGCAGTTCTTC. It specifies CASSPIRGFLGEQFF. The chain uses TRBV9 and TRBJ2-1; perhaps TRBD1 as D (6 bases). This CDR3 contains 15 residues. With 4 bases removed from V and 9 bases from J, the gap between germline ends came to 20 bases. CDR1 and CDR2 (germline): SGDLS, YYNGEE.

V gene TRBV4-2 combines with J gene TRBJ2-1, with TRBD1 matching over 10 bases. Losses at the gene ends were 0 bases for V and 7 bases for J; bases not matched to a gene: 15. The length of the CDR3 is 19 residues. CDR1 is LGHNA, CDR2 YNFKEQ, per germline. The CDR3 DNA is TGTGCCAGCAGCCAAGATTGGGGGACAGGGGAGGGAATAAGGAATGAGCAGTTCTTC. Translation gives CASSQDWGTGEGIRNEQFF.

V usage is TRBV12-3 or TRBV12-4 and J usage is TRBJ1-2; 12 nucleotides align to TRBD1. J was trimmed by 4 bases and V by 0 bases; bases with no gene match: 9. This CDR3 spans 18 amino acids. The CDR3 coding sequence is TGTGCCAGCAGTTTAGCCCGGGGACAGGGGGCTGGGATCTATGGCTACACCTTC. Its protein is CASSLARGQGAGIYGYTF.